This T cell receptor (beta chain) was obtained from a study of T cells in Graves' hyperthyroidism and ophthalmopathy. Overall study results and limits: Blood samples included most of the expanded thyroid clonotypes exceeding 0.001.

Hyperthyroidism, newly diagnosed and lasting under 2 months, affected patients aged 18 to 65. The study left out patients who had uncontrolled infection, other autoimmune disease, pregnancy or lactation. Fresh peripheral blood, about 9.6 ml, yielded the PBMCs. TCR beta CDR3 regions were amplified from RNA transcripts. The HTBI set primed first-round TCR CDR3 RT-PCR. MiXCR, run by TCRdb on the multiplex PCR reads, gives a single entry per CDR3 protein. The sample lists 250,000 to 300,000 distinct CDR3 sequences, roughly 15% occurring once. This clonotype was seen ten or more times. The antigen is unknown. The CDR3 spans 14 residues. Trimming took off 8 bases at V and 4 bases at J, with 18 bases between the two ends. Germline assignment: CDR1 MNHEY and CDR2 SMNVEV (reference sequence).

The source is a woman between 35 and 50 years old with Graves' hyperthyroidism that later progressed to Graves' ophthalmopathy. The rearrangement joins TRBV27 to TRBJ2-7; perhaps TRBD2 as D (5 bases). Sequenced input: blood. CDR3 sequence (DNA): TGTGCCAGCCGACGAGCCGACTACCTTTACGAGCAGTACTTC. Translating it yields CASRRADYLYEQYF.